Listed here are 8 T cell receptor beta chains from one sample, sequenced in a study of T-cell memory formation after mild COVID-19. MiXCR, run by TCRdb on the 5' RACE reads, gives a single entry per CDR3 protein. The sample lists roughly 410,000 distinct CDR3 sequences, 20% to 25% occurring once. Specimen: PBMCs or a T cell subset sorted from them (not recorded which). The receptors were sampled from an adult woman who had mild COVID-19 (a few samples of this study predate the infection). Cell type and time point are not known.

This clonotype occurred a few times. J is TRBJ2-7 and V is TRBV29-1, with D possibly matching TRBD2 (5 bases). V lost 4 bases, J lost 6 bases, and 13 bases lay in between. Germline CDR1 reads SQVTM; CDR2 reads ANQGSEA. There are 12 residues in the CDR3. The CDR3 reads CSVAIRTREQYF. The CDR3 DNA reads TGCAGCGTTGCAATAAGGACTCGCGAGCAGTACTTC.

This clonotype was detected ten times or more. The chain carries TRBV4-1 and TRBJ2-7; D ambiguous. CDR1 is MGHRA and CDR2 is YSYEKL in the germline V gene. The CDR3 is 14 amino acids. Trimming stripped 4 bases from V and 3 bases from J, with 13 bases between. Here the CDR3 reads CASSLGRVYYEQYF. DNA of the CDR3: TGCGCCAGCAGCCTTGGCCGGGTCTACTACGAGCAGTACTTC.

The genes are TRBV6-2 or TRBV6-3 and TRBJ2-5; D is perhaps TRBD2 (7 bases). The CDR3 runs to 14 residues. The V gene lost 1 base and the J gene lost 5 bases, with 11 bases spanning the gap. Germline CDR1 reads MNHEY; CDR2 reads SVGEGT. The CDR3 sequence is CASSYFGGLETQYF. In DNA, the CDR3 is TGTGCCAGCAGTTACTTCGGGGGGCTGGAGACCCAGTACTTC.

This chain uses TRBV20-1 with TRBJ2-3; D is perhaps TRBD1 (6 bases). Trimming left V 2 bases short and J 0 bases short, with 21 bases between. From germline, CDR1 is DFQATT and CDR2 SNEGSKA (reference sequence). This CDR3 is 18 amino acids long. CDR3 sequence (DNA): TGCAGTGCTAGACCCCTCCCGGGGACAATTATAAGCACAGATACGCAGTATTTT. Translated, it gives CSARPLPGTIISTDTQYF.

The chain uses TRBV5-1 and TRBJ2-2, with a weak D call TRBD2 (6 bases). CDR1 and CDR2 from the germline V gene are SGHRS and YFSETQ. This CDR3 region has 17 residues. The V end lost 0 bases, the J end lost 7 bases, and 19 bases lay between the germline ends. CDR3 DNA: TGCGCCAGCAGCTTGGCAGCGGAGGGGCAAATCGGCGGGGAGCTGTTTTTT. It codes for CASSLAAEGQIGGELFF.

This rearrangement joins TRBV12-3 or TRBV12-4 to TRBJ2-4; D gene unclear. The CDR3 runs to 13 residues. The V end lost 4 bases, the J end lost 7 bases, and 11 bases lay between the germline ends. CDR3 nucleotide sequence: TGTGCCAGCAGTTCTGGGGTGGGGAACATTCAGTACTTC. It codes for CASSSGVGNIQYF.

This clonotype was observed a few times. The genes are TRBV12-3 or TRBV12-4 and TRBJ2-7; maybe TRBD1 (5 bases). V lost 4 bases, J lost 3 bases, and 16 bases lay in between. The CDR3 totals 15 residues. This CDR3 reads CASSSQGPPFYEQYF. CDR3 DNA sequence: TGTGCCAGCAGTTCGCAGGGCCCCCCGTTCTACGAGCAGTACTTC.

The chain recombines TRBV3-1 with TRBJ2-4; D call uncertain. The CDR3 runs to 18 residues. Between the trimmed V and J ends, which lost 6 bases and 0 bases, there was a span of 21 bases. In germline, CDR1 is LGHDT, CDR2 YNNKEL (reference sequence). The CDR3 sequence is CASSQRPWQIIAKNIQYF. Here the CDR3 DNA reads TGTGCCAGCAGTCAAAGGCCCTGGCAGATAATAGCCAAAAACATTCAGTACTTC.